A single T cell receptor (beta chain) is shown here with its context. The sample belongs to a study of identifying expanded T cells in peripheral blood. During the collection period, no donor immune events like infections were recorded. V lost 0 bases to trimming and J lost 4 bases, with 7 bases between them. The CDR3 sequence is 13 residues long. Germline CDR1 is SGHRS and CDR2 is YFSETQ. Sequencing was performed with immunoSEQ multiplex PCR; in TCRdb, only in-frame clones are kept and a portion is missing. This table has around 100,000 clones, about nine tenths appearing once. V is TRBV5-1 and J is TRBJ2-5; D gene unclear. The source material was blood. This clonotype was sampled from a person between 18 and 69 years old in good health. CDR3: CASSLERPETQYF. CDR3 DNA: TGCGCCAGCAGCTTGGAAAGACCAGAGACCCAGTACTTC.